This T cell receptor beta chain was found in a study of T cell changes during pregnancy in multiple sclerosis. In its sample, this clone was seen once. Some clones are missing from TCRdb's copy, which holds only in-frame ones; the method was immunoSEQ multiplex PCR. This table holds about 48,000 clones, 85% to 95% found once. This receptor was obtained from a female donor with multiple sclerosis, enrolled in a pregnancy study. The input for sequencing was CD4+ T cells from peripheral blood mononuclear cells, taken in the first trimester of pregnancy.

The CDR3 DNA reads as TGCGCCAGCAGCTCCCTAGCGAACCAAGAGACCCAGTACTTC. Encoded protein: CASSSLANQETQYF. The chain uses TRBV5-1 and TRBJ2-5; D might be TRBD2 (6 bases). Trimming removed 3 bases at V and 0 bases at J, with 9 bases between. The CDR3 runs 14 residues. Germline CDR1 is SGHRS and CDR2 is YFSETQ.